This entry lists 3 T cell receptor beta chains sequenced from one sample in a study of blood T cells in healthy people across ages. Then a second PCR, running roughly 7 to 11 cycles, was carried out with a sample-barcoded 5' primer and a J-beta primer mix. TCRdb reprocessed the 5' RACE reads with MiXCR, giving one entry per CDR3 protein. The data hold approximately 960,000 distinct CDR3 sequences, with 25% to 35% observed a single time. The data also belong to a second study, concerning T cells of mothers and their children.

Sequencing was done on a sample of blood. These receptors all come from a woman in her 40s in good health.

A few counts support this clonotype. V usage is TRBV28 and J usage is TRBJ2-7; D uncertain. Germline lookup yields CDR1 MDHEN and CDR2 SYDVKM. This CDR3 contains 13 residues. Trimming left V 5 bases short and J 4 bases short, with 12 bases between. The CDR3 region is CASSNPGSYEQYF. The CDR3 bases are TGTGCCAGCAGTAACCCAGGCTCGTACGAGCAGTACTTC.

The table lists this clonotype with a count of one. This chain links TRBV20-1 with TRBJ2-4; D is uncertain. The better agreement between TRBJ2-7 and the DNA end casts doubt on the J call. This CDR3 is built from 11 residues. Germline assignment: CDR1 DFQATT and CDR2 SNEGSKA (reference sequence). CDR3 bases: TGCAGTGCTAGTCACCCCTACGAGCAGTACTTC. It codes for CSASHPYEQYF.

A few counts support this clonotype. The V and J genes are TRBV13 and TRBJ2-5; 8 nucleotides align to TRBD2. The CDR3 is 14 amino acids. CDR1 is PRHDT, CDR2 FYEKMQ, per germline (reference sequence). V lost 0 bases and J lost 13; bases outside the gene matches: 10. The CDR3 sequence is CASSLGGLAGAPYF. The CDR3 DNA sequence: TGTGCCAGCAGCTTAGGCGGTCTAGCGGGTGCCCCGTACTTC.